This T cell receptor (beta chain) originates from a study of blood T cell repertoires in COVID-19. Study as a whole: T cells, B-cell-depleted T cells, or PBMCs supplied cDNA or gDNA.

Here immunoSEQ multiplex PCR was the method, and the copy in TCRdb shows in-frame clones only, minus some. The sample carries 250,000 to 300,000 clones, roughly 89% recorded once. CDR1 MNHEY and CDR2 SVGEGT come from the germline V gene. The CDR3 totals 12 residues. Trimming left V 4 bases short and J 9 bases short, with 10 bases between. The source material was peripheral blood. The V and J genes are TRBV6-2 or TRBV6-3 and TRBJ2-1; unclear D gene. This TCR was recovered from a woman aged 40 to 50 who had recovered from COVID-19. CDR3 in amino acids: CASSSEIGEQFF. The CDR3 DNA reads TGTGCCAGCAGTTCGGAGATCGGTGAGCAGTTCTTC.